This record covers a single T cell receptor beta chain. The antigen this receptor binds is unknown. Per-base qualities were not stored, and no clone one base away is much larger. This sample was included in a study of cytomegalovirus exposure and HLA in healthy donors (dated by TCRdb to the late 2010s). For context, the study as a whole: An earlier analysis of approximately 600 of the donors reported about 250 Gb of sequence data and more than 90 million unique TCR beta sequences from 150 million to 200 million T cells. To study patterns of TCR occurrence, a later analysis re-analyzed previously published TCR beta repertoires from 550 to 800 donors and added high-resolution HLA genotyping. High-throughput TCR immunosequencing, statistical association of individual TCRs with disease status, and machine learning were combined to predict cytomegalovirus infection status. In the later analysis, no new phenotypic data were used to find candidate immune exposures; instead, reliance was placed on TCR beta sequences and their occurrence across donors. Genome-wide SNP genotypes for about three fifths of the roughly 670 donors were used in a later genetic analysis, which treated that subset as a discovery cohort. The study profiled the T cell repertoires of under 850 subjects by immunosequencing and related them to cytomegalovirus serostatus. The number of typed donors differed by locus: roughly 620-630 for A, B, C, DRB1 and DQB1; approximately 520 for DQA1; around 610 for DPA1; and some 450 for DPB1. Among a few hundred genotyped donors of the cohort, an average of roughly 240,000 unique TCR beta nucleotide sequences were sequenced per donor, approximately 20% of them non-productive. Every repertoire in the discovery cohort had been generated on one and the same sequencing platform. A separate validation cohort of some 130 different subjects was used in addition to the roughly 670-subject first cohort. Alongside the repertoire data, information on donor age, sex, ethnicity and CMV serostatus was compiled. Of the roughly 390 genotyped donors, around 81% fell in the genetic ancestry cluster associated with self-reported Caucasian donors. In an earlier analysis of about 590 of the donors, high-throughput TCR beta sequencing was used to judge whether each TCR beta V gene segment behaved as functional or pseudogenic. Class I and class II HLA loci were covered by the typing at four-digit resolution. Around 300 gigabases of sequencing data and 70 million to 85 million unique TCR sequences were included in an early release covering 550 to 650 HLA-typed donors. A handful of DR-DQ haplotypes were treated as single units for association and clustering because of strong linkage in the cohort. The study was designed to test whether signatures of past pathogen exposure could be identified by cataloging public T cell receptors.

In total, fewer than 750 healthy bone marrow donors made up the cohort. All cohort members were sampled while nominally healthy, although unrecorded immune exposures were likely present. The donor was CMV seronegative and belonged to the group of around 400 seronegative cohort members. A peripheral blood sample was collected from each donor, and TCR beta sequencing was performed on peripheral blood mononuclear cells. Genomic DNA was extracted from the blood cell samples with the Qiagen DNeasy Blood Extraction Kit. Library generation was performed with the immunoSEQ multiplex PCR assay. A mixture of 60 forward primers for TCR Vbeta segments and 13 reverse primers for TCR Jbeta segments was used in the multiplex PCR. Amplification of the CDR3 region of rearranged TCR beta genes was performed with a multiplex PCR assay on genomic DNA. The amplified TCR beta libraries were sequenced on the Illumina HiSeq System as 87-base-pair reads. As for the original processing: A later analysis tallied around 87 million unique TCR beta chains across the 700 or so repertoires, and around 10 million of those chains were shared by two or more donors. A nearest-neighbor algorithm error-corrected the raw reads and collapsed the reads into unique sequences, merging closely related sequences to remove PCR and sequencing errors. To assign V, D and J gene segments, CDR3 sequences were aligned to IMGT reference sequences. Each retained sequence needed at least a six-nucleotide match to both a V gene segment and a J gene segment. Rearrangements were called productive when the CDR3 lacked stop codons and stayed in frame with V and J; all others were non-productive. CDR3 was defined by IMGT convention, running from the second conserved V-encoded cysteine to the conserved J-encoded phenylalanine. The earlier analysis of 450 to 750 of the donors excluded any sequence lacking an unambiguous match to a single V gene segment. An earlier analysis of 587 of the donors classified V segments as functional when productive rearrangements were above 56.7% and as segregating when the standard deviation between donors was above 5%. A statistical classification framework was developed to diagnose cytomegalovirus status using the catalog of TCR beta chain sequences. A later analysis assigned V and J genes by comparing TCR nucleotide sequences with IMGT/GENE-DB human TR gene sequences. In a later analysis, CDR3 sequences and most-parsimonious VDJ recombination scenarios were assigned using the TCRdist pipeline. In a later analysis, every TCR beta chain was defined by the combination of its CDR3 amino acid sequence and its V-gene family, and reads without a unique V-gene family were dropped. A later analysis removed several hundred highly shared, low-generation-probability nucleotide sequences to deal with suspected cross-contamination and a sequencing artifact. For each public chain, a later analysis derived a clonal expansion index from normalized ranks of inferred template counts within each repertoire. A later analysis computed generation probabilities with a VDJ recombination model fitted to out-of-frame rearrangements, and checked the results against IGoR. A later analysis scored TCR-TCR, TCR-HLA and TCR-CMV co-occurrence with hypergeometric tests, applying a repertoire-size bias correction to TCR pairs. In a later analysis, false discovery rates were estimated by permuting HLA or CMV assignments 20 times. A later analysis grouped co-occurring TCRs with DBSCAN, adding TCRdist sequence similarity when clustering within HLA-allele-positive subsets. Co-occurrence clustering excluded repertoires with fewer than 30,000 or more than 120,000 public chains, plus five with anomalous nucleotide sharing. Entries here come from immuneACCESS through TCRdb and include only in-frame sequences with V and J called. Some clones fail to appear in such tables; in the studies checked, an unresolved V gene covers under half of the shortfall, and the cause of the remainder is unknown. The V and J calls and clone size come from that table; D and trimming were worked out from the DNA. This sample comprises roughly 220,000 clones, approximately 78% of them detected only once. The ten largest account for around 2.7% of the sample.

The paper's findings and limits, for the study overall: Broadly in line with IMGT annotations, most TCR beta V segments showed up in productive rearrangements about 90% or about 30% of the time in an earlier analysis of a few hundred of the donors. The cohort was sequenced for TCR beta chains only, and without alpha or paired-chain data the features that could be detected were limited. In a later genetic analysis, fewer N-insertions in productive TCRs were reported among donors in an Asian-associated ancestry cluster than the roughly 700-donor mean. Because HLA typing was missing for some donors at each locus, association tests included only the typed subset. In vitro tests confirmed that three of the cytomegalovirus-associated TCR beta chains recognize cytomegalovirus antigens. In a later genetic analysis, a missense DCLRE1C variant was associated with V-gene and J-gene trimming of TCR beta chains, and the association was replicated in an independent cohort. The classifier was reported to diagnose cytomegalovirus status with high specificity and sensitivity in both the original and validation cohorts. A later analysis associated some 17,000 TCR beta sequences with specific HLA alleles at a false discovery rate of 0.05. A cluster of highly shared sequence variants was judged likely to be a technical artifact of the sequencing pipeline. It was suggested by the authors that the approach could potentially be generalized to other disease states and immunological phenotypes. Most TCR sequences were seen in very few donors, while some public TCRs were found in many individuals. In a later analysis, HLA-associated TCR beta chains showed more clonal expansion and lower generation probabilities than non-associated chains that were equally common. According to a later analysis, most CMV-associated TCR beta chains appeared to be HLA-restricted, and the HLA associations seemed to be driven largely by CMV exposure. When HLA alleles, especially DR and DQ, strongly co-occurred, TCR associations were difficult to assign to individual alleles. A later analysis found that TCR association rates varied across HLA loci, with DRB1 alleles showing the most associated TCRs and HLA-C alleles the fewest. A further reported finding was that TCR beta sequences accurately predicted the HLA-A and HLA-B alleles for most subjects in the first cohort. Several of the top co-occurrence clusters appeared to be linked to parvovirus B19, influenza, CMV and Epstein-Barr virus, according to a later analysis. CMV serostatus was the only immune exposure information available for the cohort. Correlated functional status among segregating V segments might reflect linkage disequilibrium, but an unknown experimental factor could not be ruled out. A total of fewer than 200 TCR beta chains were listed by the study as associated with cytomegalovirus. Sequencing depth was assumed to be roughly uniform across donors in the presence/absence analyses, though that assumption may not hold. The earlier analysis of approximately 590 of the donors excluded roughly 17 rarely observed V segments, including chromosome 9 orphons, because counts were too low.

The sequence derives from a woman aged 35 to 49 in good health and CMV-seronegative. Source material: PBMCs.

For the CDR3, the sequence is CAWIIGSYGYTF. The DNA sequence reads TGTGCCTGGATTATCGGTTCCTATGGCTACACCTTC. Here the chain combines TRBV30 and TRBJ1-2, with the D gene call left open. The CDR3, from cysteine to phenylalanine, totals 12 residues. Just the 36-base CDR3 DNA is kept, in frame starting at base 1. CDR1 GTSNPN and CDR2 SVGIG are derived from the germline V gene (reference sequence). Trimming takes 4 bases from V and 4 bases from J, and the germline ends sit 10 bases apart.